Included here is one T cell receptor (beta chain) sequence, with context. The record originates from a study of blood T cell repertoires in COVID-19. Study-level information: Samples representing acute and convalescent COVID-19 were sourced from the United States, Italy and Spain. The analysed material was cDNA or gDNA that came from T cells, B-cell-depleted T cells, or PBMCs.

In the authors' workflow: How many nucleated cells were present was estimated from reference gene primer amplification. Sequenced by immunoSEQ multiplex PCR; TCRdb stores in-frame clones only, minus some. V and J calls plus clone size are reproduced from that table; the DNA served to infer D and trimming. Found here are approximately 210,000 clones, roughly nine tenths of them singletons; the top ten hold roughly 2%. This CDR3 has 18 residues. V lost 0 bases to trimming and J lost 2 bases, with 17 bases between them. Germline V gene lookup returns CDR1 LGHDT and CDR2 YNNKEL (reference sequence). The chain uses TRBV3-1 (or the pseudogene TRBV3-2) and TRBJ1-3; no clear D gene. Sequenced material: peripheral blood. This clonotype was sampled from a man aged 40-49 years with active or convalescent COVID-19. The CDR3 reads CASSQDRTRSFTGNTIYF. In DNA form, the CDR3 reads TGTGCCAGCAGCCAAGACAGAACACGTAGCTTCACTGGAAACACCATATATTTT.